This T cell receptor beta chain was recovered during a study of cytomegalovirus exposure and HLA in healthy donors. Findings and caveats of the study: Researchers reported in a later analysis that common viral pathogens appeared linked to several top clusters.

A remark on this clone: The target antigen is unknown.

The PCR made use of 60 Vbeta and 13 Jbeta primers. Clones were read by immunoSEQ multiplex PCR, and TCRdb kept only the in-frame ones, dropping some. The repertoire holds about 98,000 clones, with about 80% as singletons. Sequenced input: PBMCs. The receptor's source is a man in his sixties in good health and CMV-seropositive.

CDR3 sequence reads: CASSEHPRGYGYTF. In DNA, the CDR3 is TGTGCCAGCAGTGAACACCCGCGGGGCTATGGCTACACCTTC. The chain combines TRBV25-1 with TRBJ1-2; D gene uncertain. V was pared by 2 bases and J by 4 bases, with 11 bases between. Germline V lookup: CDR1 MGHDK, CDR2 SYGVNS. CDR3 length equals 14 residues.